These T cell receptor beta chains were read from a single sample in a study of blood T cell repertoires in COVID-19. The assay was immunoSEQ multiplex PCR, and TCRdb's table has in-frame clones only and misses some. The table shows about 150,000 clones, with almost 85% occurring only once. Specimen: PBMCs or T cells enriched from blood (not recorded which). All receptors come from a woman between 45 and 65 years old with acute COVID-19. Each CDR3 is given with its conserved first and last residue. The D gene is left open where the match is weak. Clone size is not always given. Where it is, it says once, few, many or a class for expanded clones.

J gene: TRBJ1-6; clone size: -; V gene: TRBV18; D gene: -; CDR3 DNA: TGTGCCAGCTCACCAGCAAGGGGTAATTCACCCCTCCACTTT; CDR3 protein: CASSPARGNSPLHF
J gene: TRBJ2-5; clone size: -; V gene: TRBV11-3; D gene: TRBD2; CDR3 DNA: TGTGCCAGCAGCTTAGGCGGACTAGCGGGAGCATTCGGAGAGACCCAGTACTTC; CDR3 protein: CASSLGGLAGAFGETQYF
J gene: TRBJ2-1; clone size: -; V gene: TRBV2; D gene: TRBD2; CDR3 DNA: TGTGCCAGCAGCGGAGCGGGAGGGTACAATGAGCAGTTCTTC; CDR3 protein: CASSGAGGYNEQFF
J gene: TRBJ2-7; clone size: -; V gene: TRBV23-1; D gene: TRBD1; CDR3 DNA: TGCGCCAGCAGCCTGACAGGGGGGTCAATCGACGAGCAGTACTTC; CDR3 protein: CASSLTGGSIDEQYF
J gene: TRBJ1-2; clone size: -; V gene: TRBV5-4; D gene: -; CDR3 DNA: TGTGCCAGCATACGAACAGGGCAGGCAGATGGCTACACCTTC; CDR3 protein: CASIRTGQADGYTF
J gene: TRBJ1-5; clone size: -; V gene: TRBV6-1; D gene: -; CDR3 DNA: TGTGCCAGCAGTGAATTCGGTAGGGGAAGCCAGCCCCAGCATTTT; CDR3 protein: CASSEFGRGSQPQHF
J gene: TRBJ2-7; clone size: -; V gene: TRBV7-2; D gene: TRBD2; CDR3 DNA: TGTGCCAGCAGCTCCCGATACCCGACTAGCGGTTCCTACGAGCAGTACTTC; CDR3 protein: CASSSRYPTSGSYEQYF
J gene: TRBJ2-1; clone size: -; V gene: TRBV29-1; D gene: TRBD2; CDR3 DNA: TGCAGCGTTGGGGAGCGGGAAGTCTACAATGAGCAGTTCTTC; CDR3 protein: CSVGEREVYNEQFF
J gene: TRBJ2-7; clone size: -; V gene: TRBV5-1; D gene: -; CDR3 DNA: TGCGCCAGCAGCTTGGGTTCGGCGGGAACCTACGAGCAGTACTTC; CDR3 protein: CASSLGSAGTYEQYF
J gene: TRBJ1-4; clone size: once; V gene: TRBV19; D gene: -; CDR3 DNA: TGTGCCAGTATCGATGCGGGGATTGAAAAACTGTTTTTT; CDR3 protein: CASIDAGIEKLFF